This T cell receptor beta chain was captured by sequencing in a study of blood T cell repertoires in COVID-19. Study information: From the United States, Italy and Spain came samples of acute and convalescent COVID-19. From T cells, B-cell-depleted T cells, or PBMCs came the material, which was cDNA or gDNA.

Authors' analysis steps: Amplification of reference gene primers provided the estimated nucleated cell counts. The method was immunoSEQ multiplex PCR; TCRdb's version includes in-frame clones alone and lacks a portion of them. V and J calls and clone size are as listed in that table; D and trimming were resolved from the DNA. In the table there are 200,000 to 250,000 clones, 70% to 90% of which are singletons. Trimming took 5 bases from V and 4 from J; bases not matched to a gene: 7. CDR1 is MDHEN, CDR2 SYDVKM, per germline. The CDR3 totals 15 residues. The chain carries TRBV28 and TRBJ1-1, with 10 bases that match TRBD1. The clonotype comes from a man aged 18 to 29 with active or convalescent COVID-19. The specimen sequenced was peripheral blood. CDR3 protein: CASSRTGGSGTEAFF. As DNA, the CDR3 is TGTGCCAGCAGTCGGACAGGGGGGTCGGGCACTGAAGCTTTCTTT.